These 20 T cell receptor beta chains were sequenced from one sample in a study of beta chain features in type 1 diabetes listed by TCRdb under 2018. Library preparation used the immunoSEQ multiplex PCR assay. The entire isolated RNA was reverse transcribed using the High Capacity cDNA Reverse Transcription Kit, and thus expressed TCRB transcripts were sequenced. This immuneACCESS table, as held by TCRdb, lists in-frame sequences with V and J called but not all clones. Of the missing ones, under half trace to an unresolved V gene in checked studies; the others have no known cause. The sample table lists fewer than 650,000 clones, around a sixth of them with a count of one. The top ten hold 0.09% to 0.095% of the sample. Source material: naive CD4+ T cells from blood. Taken with the paper, the label for cell subset or site translates to: true naive CD4+ T cells. All receptors derive from a man aged 18 to 30 in good health.

A few counts support this clone. The genes are TRBV1 and TRBJ2-5; the table assigns TRBD2, which was not confirmed against the DNA. TRBV1 is assigned pseudogene status. The CDR3 sequence is 18 residues long. CDR3 in DNA: TGCACCAGCAGCCAAAAGCGGCTAGCGGGGGGAGGCGAGAAGACCCAGTACTTC. This encodes CTSSQKRLAGGGEKTQYF.

V usage is TRBV5-4 and J usage is TRBJ1-2; unclear D gene. V was pared by 1 base and J by 1 base, with 5 bases between. Germline V gives CDR1 SGHNT, CDR2 YYREEE (reference sequence). CDR3 length: 13 amino acids. In DNA form, the CDR3 reads TGTGCCAGCAGCTTGCCGGATAACTATGGCTACACCTTC. Amino acids: CASSLPDNYGYTF.

The rearrangement uses TRBV7-2 and TRBJ2-7, with D maybe TRBD1 (5 bases). The V end lost 4 bases, the J end lost 5 bases, and 15 bases lay between the germline ends. The V gene's germline CDR1 is SGHTA and CDR2 FQGNSA. There are 14 residues in the CDR3. The CDR3 DNA follows: TGTGCCAGCAGCTCGAGACAGAGGAGTCACGAGCAGTACTTC. Encoded protein: CASSSRQRSHEQYF. Full variable domain (remainder filled in from reference TRBV7-2 and TRBJ2-7): GAGVSQSPSNKVTEKGKDVELRCDPISGHTALYWYRQSLGQGLEFLIYFQGNSAPDKSGLPSDRFSAERTGGSVSTLTIQRTQQEDSAVYLCASSSRQRSHEQYFGPGTRLTVT.

Ten or more counts support this clone. V gene TRBV10-3 combines with J gene TRBJ2-1; D remains ambiguous. The CDR3 contains 16 residues. Trimming took 4 bases from V and 0 from J, leaving 13 bases between them. The V gene's germline CDR1 is ENHRY and CDR2 SYGVKD. The CDR3 spells CAISGSEKSSYNEQFF. CDR3 DNA sequence: TGTGCCATCAGTGGTTCAGAAAAATCCTCCTACAATGAGCAGTTCTTC.

In its sample, this clone was seen a few times. V usage is TRBV9 and J usage is TRBJ2-7; TRBD1 matches at 7 bases. The CDR3 has 16 residues. V gave up 0 bases and J gave up 2 bases; unmatched junction bases: 8. Germline loops: CDR1 SGDLS, CDR2 YYNGEE. CDR3 sequence (DNA): TGTGCCAGCAGCGTAGTCGGGACAGCGCTACCCTACGAGCAGTACTTC. Amino acids: CASSVVGTALPYEQYF.

The sample holds a few counts of this clone. This sequence joins TRBV19 and TRBJ2-1, with a weak D call TRBD1 (6 bases). Per germline, CDR1 LNHDA and CDR2 SQIVND (reference sequence). Deletions cut 1 base from V and 2 bases from J, with 12 bases between. The CDR3 is 16 amino acids. Here the CDR3 DNA reads TGTGCCAGTAGTATAGTCTCTAGGGGGACCTACAATGAGCAGTTCTTC. It specifies CASSIVSRGTYNEQFF.

This chain links TRBV29-1 with TRBJ1-1, with no clear D. The germline V gene encodes CDR1 SQVTM and CDR2 ANQGSEA. This CDR3 is 13 amino acids long. The V end was cut by 4 bases, the J end by 2 bases, with 11 bases between. The CDR3 region has the DNA TGCAGCGTTGCCCTATCCCCTAACACTGAAGCTTTCTTT. Translating gives CSVALSPNTEAFF.

V and J are TRBV28 and TRBJ1-2; D might be TRBD1 (5 bases). The CDR3 loop spans 14 amino acids. Germline values: CDR1 MDHEN, CDR2 SYDVKM. V dropped 7 bases and J dropped 5 bases, with 17 bases sitting between them. CDR3: CASIPAGRNYGYTF. CDR3 nucleotides: TGTGCCAGCATCCCCGCGGGACGAAATTATGGCTACACCTTC.

This clone was found a few times. J is TRBJ1-2 and V is TRBV5-6; maybe TRBD1 (5 bases). The germline V gene has CDR1 SGHDT and CDR2 YYEEEE. The CDR3 contains 14 residues. Trimming cost V 5 bases and J 2 bases, with 13 bases left between them. Written as DNA, the CDR3 is TGTGCCAGCAGGGGGGTCGACAGAAACTATGGCTACACCTTC. It is translated as CASRGVDRNYGYTF.

This clone was observed a handful of times. The V and J genes are TRBV7-9 and TRBJ1-5, with D possibly TRBD1 on 6 matching bases. The germline V gene has CDR1 SEHNR and CDR2 FQNEAQ (reference sequence). Trimming pared 3 bases from V and 5 bases from J, leaving 11 bases between. The CDR3 is 14 residues long. Here the CDR3 DNA reads TGTGCCAGCAGCTTCGGGGGCAGGGATCAGCCCCAGCATTTT. This codes for CASSFGGRDQPQHF.

V usage is TRBV4-3 and J usage is TRBJ2-3, with 11 nucleotides matching TRBD2. V shed 0 bases and J 2 bases; nucleotides not matched to a gene: 4. Germline lookup yields CDR1 LGHNA and CDR2 YSLEER. CDR3 length equals 17 residues. CDR3 nucleotide sequence: TGCGCCAGCAGCCAAGAAACACTAGCGGGAGCCACAGATACGCAGTATTTT. Protein sequence: CASSQETLAGATDTQYF.

In this sample, this clone turned up a few times. The chain is built from TRBV9 and TRBJ2-1, with 12 bases that match TRBD1. The CDR3 runs to 16 residues. Germline V CDR1 and CDR2: SGDLS, YYNGEE. Trimming took 2 bases from V and 10 from J; bases not matched to a gene: 10. The CDR3 DNA follows: TGTGCCAGCAGCGTTCTGGGACAGGGGGCTATTTGGGAGCAGTTCTTC. Its translation is CASSVLGQGAIWEQFF. Supplemented by reference TRBV9 and TRBJ2-1, the full variable domain reads DSGVTQTPKHLITATGQRVTLRCSPRSGDLSVYWYQQSLDQGLQFLIQYYNGEERAKGNILERFSAQQFPDLHSELNLSSLELGDSALYFCASSVLGQGAIWEQFFGPGTRLTVL.

This clone was observed a few times. CDR3 loop: CAIRSGTSSTGELFF. The CDR3 DNA follows: TGTGCCATCAGATCCGGGACTAGTAGCACCGGGGAGCTGTTTTTT. The chain carries TRBV10-3 and TRBJ2-2; 8 bases are a match to TRBD2. Germline V gives CDR1 ENHRY, CDR2 SYGVKD. V trimming: 6 bases; J trimming: 4 bases; junction bases outside the gene matches: 7. This CDR3 has 15 residues.

J is TRBJ2-7 and V is TRBV5-6; 9 bases align to TRBD2. Unmatched junction bases numbered 9, after V lost 4 bases and J lost 1 base. From germline, CDR1 is SGHDT and CDR2 YYEEEE. The CDR3 covers 16 residues. This chain's CDR3 is CASSPGPGLASYEQYF. The CDR3 nucleotides are TGTGCCAGCAGCCCGGGGCCGGGACTAGCTTCCTACGAGCAGTACTTC.

The chain is built from TRBV21-1 and TRBJ2-1; the table assigns TRBD1, which was not confirmed against the DNA. TRBV21-1 is listed as a pseudogene. This CDR3 region has 14 residues. The CDR3 bases are TGTGCCAGCAGCAAGGGGACAGCATACAATGAGCAGTTCTTC. It specifies CASSKGTAYNEQFF.

This clone was seen more than once but under ten times. This chain uses TRBV29-1 with TRBJ1-2; 11 bases fit TRBD1. Germline loops: CDR1 SQVTM, CDR2 ANQGSEA. V lost 4 bases to trimming and J lost 1 base; unmatched junction nucleotides: 2. The length of the CDR3 is 14 residues. The chain's CDR3 is CSVGGTGGNYGYTF. The CDR3 DNA follows: TGCAGCGTTGGCGGGACAGGGGGTAACTATGGCTACACCTTC.

The genes are TRBV10-3 and TRBJ1-1; 9 nucleotides agree with TRBD1. Germline loops: CDR1 ENHRY, CDR2 SYGVKD. The CDR3 is 15 residues long. Germline trimming cut 4 bases from V and 5 bases from J; bases unmatched to any gene: 8. The CDR3 sequence: CAISGSGQGRTEAFF. The CDR3 DNA reads as TGTGCCATCAGTGGGTCGGGACAGGGAAGAACTGAAGCTTTCTTT.

This clone turned up a few times. V gene TRBV15 combines with J gene TRBJ2-7; 11 bases agree with TRBD1. The V gene end was trimmed by 2 bases and the J gene end by 0 bases; junction bases not matched to a gene: 6. The CDR3 runs 17 residues. Germline V lookup: CDR1 LNHNV, CDR2 YYDKDF (reference sequence). CDR3 residues: CATSRWGTGGSSYEQYF. DNA for the CDR3: TGTGCCACCAGCAGATGGGGGACAGGGGGAAGCTCCTACGAGCAGTACTTC.

V and J are TRBV7-9 and TRBJ2-7; D is perhaps TRBD1 (5 bases). Trimming shortened V by 3 bases and J by 0 bases, and 9 bases separated the two germline ends. The CDR3 has 14 amino acids. Germline V gene lookup returns CDR1 SEHNR and CDR2 FQNEAQ (reference sequence). The DNA of the CDR3 is TGTGCCAGCAGCTTGGAAGGGGTCTCCTACGAGCAGTACTTC. Its protein is CASSLEGVSYEQYF.

This clone was observed a few times. This CDR3 reads CASSKVSGANTDTQYF. The CDR3, as DNA: TGTGCCAGCAGCAAAGTAAGCGGGGCCAACACAGATACGCAGTATTTT. The chain recombines TRBV21-1 with TRBJ2-3; the table calls TRBD2, which could not be checked here. TRBV21-1 is recorded as a pseudogene. The CDR3 is 16 residues long.